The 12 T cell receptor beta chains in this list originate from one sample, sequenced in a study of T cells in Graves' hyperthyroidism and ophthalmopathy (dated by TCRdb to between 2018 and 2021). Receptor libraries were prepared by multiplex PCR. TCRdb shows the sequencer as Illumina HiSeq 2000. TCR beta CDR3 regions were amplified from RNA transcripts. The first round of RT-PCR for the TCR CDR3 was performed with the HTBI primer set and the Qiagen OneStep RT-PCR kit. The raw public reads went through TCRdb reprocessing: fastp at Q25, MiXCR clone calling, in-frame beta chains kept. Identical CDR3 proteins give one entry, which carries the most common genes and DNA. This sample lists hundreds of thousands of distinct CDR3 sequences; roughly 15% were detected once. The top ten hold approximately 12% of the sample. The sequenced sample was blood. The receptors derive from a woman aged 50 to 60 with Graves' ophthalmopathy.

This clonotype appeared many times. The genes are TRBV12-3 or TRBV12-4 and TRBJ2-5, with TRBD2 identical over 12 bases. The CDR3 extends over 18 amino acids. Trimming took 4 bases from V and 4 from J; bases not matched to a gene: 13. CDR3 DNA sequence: TGTGCCAGCAGTTCCCTCCCTTGGACTAGCGGGACATCAGAGACCCAGTACTTC. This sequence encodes CASSSLPWTSGTSETQYF.

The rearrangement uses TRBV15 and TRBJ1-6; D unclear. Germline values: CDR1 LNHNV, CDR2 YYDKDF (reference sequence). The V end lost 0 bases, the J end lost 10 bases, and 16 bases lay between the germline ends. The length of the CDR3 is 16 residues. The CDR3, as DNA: TGTGCCACCAGCAGAGATAGCGGTGCAGGTACCTCACCCCTCCACTTT. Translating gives CATSRDSGAGTSPLHF.

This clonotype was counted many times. DNA of the CDR3: TGTGCCAGCAGTGAATATACCGGGACTAGCGCCATTCAGTACTTC. Translation gives CASSEYTGTSAIQYF. The chain employs TRBV2 and TRBJ2-4, with 10 bases matching TRBD2. The CDR3 consists of 15 residues. The V gene's germline CDR1 is SNHLY and CDR2 FYNNEI. Losses at the gene ends were 2 bases for V and 9 bases for J; bases not matched to a gene: 7.

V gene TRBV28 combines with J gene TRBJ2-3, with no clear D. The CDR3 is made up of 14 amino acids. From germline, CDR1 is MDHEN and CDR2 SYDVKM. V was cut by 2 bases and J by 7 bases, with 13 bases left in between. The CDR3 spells CASSLIGPQNTQYF. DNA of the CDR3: TGTGCCAGCAGTTTAATCGGACCTCAAAATACGCAGTATTTT. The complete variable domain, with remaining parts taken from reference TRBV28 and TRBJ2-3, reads DVKVTQSSRYLVKRTGEKVFLECVQDMDHENMFWYRQDPGLGLRLIYFSYDVKMKEKGDIPEGYSVSREKKERFSLILESASTNQTSMYLCASSLIGPQNTQYFGPGTRLTVL.

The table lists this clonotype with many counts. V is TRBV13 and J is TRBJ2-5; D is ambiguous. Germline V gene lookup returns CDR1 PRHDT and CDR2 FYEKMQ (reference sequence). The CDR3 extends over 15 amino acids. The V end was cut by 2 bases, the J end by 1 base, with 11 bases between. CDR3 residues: CASSLFGAGQETQYF. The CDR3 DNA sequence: TGTGCCAGCAGCTTATTCGGAGCCGGCCAAGAGACCCAGTACTTC. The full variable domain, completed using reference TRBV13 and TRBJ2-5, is AAGVIQSPRHLIKEKRETATLKCYPIPRHDTVYWYQQGPGQDPQFLISFYEKMQSDKGSIPDRFSAQQFSDYHSELNMSSLELGDSALYFCASSLFGAGQETQYFGPGTRLLVL.

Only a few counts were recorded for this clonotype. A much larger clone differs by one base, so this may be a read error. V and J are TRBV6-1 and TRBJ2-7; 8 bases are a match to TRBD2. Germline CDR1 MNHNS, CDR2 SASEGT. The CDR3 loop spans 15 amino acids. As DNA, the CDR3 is TGTGCCAACAGTACAGCGGGAGCGGGACTCGACGAGCAGTACTTC. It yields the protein CANSTAGAGLDEQYF.

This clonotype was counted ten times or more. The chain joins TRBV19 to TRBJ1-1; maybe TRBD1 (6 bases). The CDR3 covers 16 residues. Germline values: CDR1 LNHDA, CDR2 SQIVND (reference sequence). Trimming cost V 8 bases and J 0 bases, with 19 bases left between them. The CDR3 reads CASPPWGPFMNTEAFF. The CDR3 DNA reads TGTGCCAGTCCTCCCTGGGGGCCCTTCATGAACACTGAAGCTTTCTTT. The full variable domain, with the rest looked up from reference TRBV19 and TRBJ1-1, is DGGITQSPKYLFRKEGQNVTLSCEQNLNHDAMYWYRQDPGQGLRLIYYSQIVNDFQKGDIAEGYSVSREKKESFPLTVTSAQKNPTAFYLCASPPWGPFMNTEAFFGQGTRLTVV.

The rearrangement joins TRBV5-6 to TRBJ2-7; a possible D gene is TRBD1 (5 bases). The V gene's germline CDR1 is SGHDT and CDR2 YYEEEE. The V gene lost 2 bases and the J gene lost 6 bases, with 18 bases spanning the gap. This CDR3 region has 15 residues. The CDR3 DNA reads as TGTGCCAGCAGCTTATTGGGTCAGGGTACTGTCGAGCAGTACTTC. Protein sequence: CASSLLGQGTVEQYF.

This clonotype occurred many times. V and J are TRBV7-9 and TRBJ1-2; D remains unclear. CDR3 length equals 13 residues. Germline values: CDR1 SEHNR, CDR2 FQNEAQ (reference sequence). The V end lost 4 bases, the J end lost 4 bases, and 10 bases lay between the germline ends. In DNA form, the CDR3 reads TGTGCCAGCAGCTCCAGTCTTACCTATGGCTACACCTTC. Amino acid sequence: CASSSSLTYGYTF.

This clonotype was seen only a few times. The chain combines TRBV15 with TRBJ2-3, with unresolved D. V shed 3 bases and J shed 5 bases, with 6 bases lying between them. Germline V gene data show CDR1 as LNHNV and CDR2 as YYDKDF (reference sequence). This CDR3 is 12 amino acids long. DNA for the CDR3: TGTGCCACCAGCAGGGATAGAGATACGCAGTATTTT. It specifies CATSRDRDTQYF.

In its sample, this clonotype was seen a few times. The CDR3 here is CASSYGTLRGYGYTF. The CDR3 nucleotides are TGTGCCAGCAGTTACGGAACCCTACGCGGCTATGGCTACACCTTC. This chain uses TRBV6-2 or TRBV6-3 with TRBJ1-2; no clear D gene. This CDR3 has 15 residues. V lost 2 bases and J 4 bases, leaving 14 bases between the germline ends. CDR1 is MNHEY and CDR2 is SVGEGT in the germline V gene.

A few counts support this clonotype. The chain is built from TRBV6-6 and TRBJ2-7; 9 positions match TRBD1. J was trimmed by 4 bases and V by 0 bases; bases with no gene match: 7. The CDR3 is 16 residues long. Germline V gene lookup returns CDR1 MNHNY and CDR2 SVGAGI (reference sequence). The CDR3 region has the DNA TGTGCCAGCAGTTACTCGGAGCCCGACAGGGGGTACGAGCAGTACTTC. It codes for CASSYSEPDRGYEQYF.